This TCR beta chain originates from a study of blood T cell repertoires in COVID-19. Turning to the study itself: Donors in the United States, Italy and Spain gave samples during acute or convalescent COVID-19. T cells, B-cell-depleted T cells, or PBMCs provided the cDNA or gDNA that served as material.

With 8 bases removed from V and 6 bases from J, the gap between germline ends came to 17 bases. The CDR3 is 14 residues long. Germline assignment: CDR1 MNHNY and CDR2 SVGAGI (reference sequence). As handled by the study authors: Using reference gene primer amplification, nucleated cell counts were estimated. The protocol was immunoSEQ multiplex PCR, while the TCRdb copy is restricted to in-frame clones and leaves out a portion. V and J calls and clone size are copied from that table; D and trimming were computed from the DNA. The sample has fewer than 200,000 clones, about 80% seen once. This TCR was recovered from a man between 65 and 85 years old with active or convalescent COVID-19. The chain couples TRBV6-6 to TRBJ1-5, with D possibly matching TRBD1 (6 bases). The specimen was peripheral blood. CDR3 nucleotide sequence: TGTGCCAGCGACGATCAGGGGTTAGCTCAGCCCCAGCATTTT. Residues: CASDDQGLAQPQHF.